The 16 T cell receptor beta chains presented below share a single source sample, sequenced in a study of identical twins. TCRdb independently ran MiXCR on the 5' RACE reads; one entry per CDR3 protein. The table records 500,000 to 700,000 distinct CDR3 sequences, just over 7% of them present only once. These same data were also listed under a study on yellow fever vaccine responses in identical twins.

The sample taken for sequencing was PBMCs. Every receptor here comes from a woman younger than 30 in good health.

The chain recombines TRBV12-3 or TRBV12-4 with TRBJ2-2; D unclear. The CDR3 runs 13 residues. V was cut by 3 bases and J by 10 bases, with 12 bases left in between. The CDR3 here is CASSFLNPSELFF. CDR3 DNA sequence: TGTGCCAGCAGTTTTTTGAACCCATCGGAGCTGTTTTTT.

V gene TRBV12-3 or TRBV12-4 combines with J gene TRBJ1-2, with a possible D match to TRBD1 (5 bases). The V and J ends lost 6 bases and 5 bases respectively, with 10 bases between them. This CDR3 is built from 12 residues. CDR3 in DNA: TGTGCCAGCAGGGCGGGGGGGTATGGCTACACCTTC. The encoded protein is CASRAGGYGYTF.

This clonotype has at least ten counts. CDR3 nucleotides: TGTGCCAGCAGCGTAGCTTACAATGAGCAGTTCTTC. It translates to CASSVAYNEQFF. This chain joins TRBV9 and TRBJ2-1; D gene unclear. The CDR3 length is 12 residues. The V and J ends lost 0 bases and 4 bases respectively, with 2 bases between them. Germline CDR1 is SGDLS and CDR2 is YYNGEE.

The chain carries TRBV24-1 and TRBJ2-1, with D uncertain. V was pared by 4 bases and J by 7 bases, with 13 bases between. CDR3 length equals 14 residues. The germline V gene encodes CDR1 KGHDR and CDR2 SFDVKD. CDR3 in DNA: TGTGCCACCAGTGACCAGAACGACCCGAATGAGCAGTTCTTC. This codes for CATSDQNDPNEQFF.

CDR3 coding DNA: TGTGCCACCAGAGGACTAGCGACCGGGGAGCTGTTTTTT. Translated: CATRGLATGELFF. This chain joins TRBV24-1 and TRBJ2-2; 9 nucleotides line up with TRBD2. Losses at the gene ends were 7 bases for V and 5 bases for J; bases not matched to a gene: 1. The V gene's germline CDR1 is KGHDR and CDR2 SFDVKD. The CDR3 is 13 residues long.

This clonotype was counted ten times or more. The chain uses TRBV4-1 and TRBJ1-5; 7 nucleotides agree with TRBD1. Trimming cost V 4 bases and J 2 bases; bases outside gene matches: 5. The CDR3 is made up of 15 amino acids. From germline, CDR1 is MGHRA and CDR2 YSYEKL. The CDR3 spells CASSPQTGGNQPQHF. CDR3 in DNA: TGCGCCAGCAGCCCCCAAACAGGGGGCAATCAGCCCCAGCATTTT.

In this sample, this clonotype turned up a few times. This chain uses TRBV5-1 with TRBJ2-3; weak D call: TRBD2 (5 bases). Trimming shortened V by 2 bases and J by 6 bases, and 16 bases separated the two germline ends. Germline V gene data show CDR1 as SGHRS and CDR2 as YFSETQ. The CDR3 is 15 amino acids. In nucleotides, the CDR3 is TGCGCCAGCAGCTTTGCGGGTTTTACCCTGGATACGCAGTATTTT. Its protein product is CASSFAGFTLDTQYF.

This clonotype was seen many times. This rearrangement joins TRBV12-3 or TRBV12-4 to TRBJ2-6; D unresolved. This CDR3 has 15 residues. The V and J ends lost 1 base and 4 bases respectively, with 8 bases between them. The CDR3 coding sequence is TGTGCCAGCAGTTTAGTCCCTTCCGGGGCCAACGTCCTGACTTTC. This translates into CASSLVPSGANVLTF.

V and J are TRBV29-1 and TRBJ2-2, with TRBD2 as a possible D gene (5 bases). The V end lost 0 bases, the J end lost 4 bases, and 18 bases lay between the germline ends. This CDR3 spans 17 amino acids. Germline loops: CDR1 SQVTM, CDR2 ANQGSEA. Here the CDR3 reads CSVEDREGRGSTGELFF. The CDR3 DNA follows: TGCAGCGTTGAAGATCGGGAAGGGAGAGGGAGCACCGGGGAGCTGTTTTTT.

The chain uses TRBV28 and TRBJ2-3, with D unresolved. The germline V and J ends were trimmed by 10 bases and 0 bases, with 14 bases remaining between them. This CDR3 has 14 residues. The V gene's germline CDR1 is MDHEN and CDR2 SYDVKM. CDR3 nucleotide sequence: TGTGCCACTCAAACCGGCCCTAGCACAGATACGCAGTATTTT. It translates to CATQTGPSTDTQYF.

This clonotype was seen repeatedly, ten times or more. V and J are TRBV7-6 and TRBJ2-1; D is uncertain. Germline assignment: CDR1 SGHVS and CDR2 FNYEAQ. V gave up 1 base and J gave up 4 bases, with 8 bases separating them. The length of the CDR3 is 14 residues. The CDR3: CASSLGTPYNEQFF. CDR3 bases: TGTGCCAGCAGCTTAGGGACGCCGTACAATGAGCAGTTCTTC.

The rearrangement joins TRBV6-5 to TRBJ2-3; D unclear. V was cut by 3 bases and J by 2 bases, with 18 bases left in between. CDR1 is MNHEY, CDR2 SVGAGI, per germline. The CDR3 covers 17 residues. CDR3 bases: TGTGCCAGCAGTTATGGGGTGGGCCCCCTCTCCACAGATACGCAGTATTTT. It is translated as CASSYGVGPLSTDTQYF.

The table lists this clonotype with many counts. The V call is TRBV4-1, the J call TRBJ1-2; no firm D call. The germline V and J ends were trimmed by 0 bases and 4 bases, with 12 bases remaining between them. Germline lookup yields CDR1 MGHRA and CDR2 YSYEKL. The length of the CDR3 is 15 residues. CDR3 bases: TGCGCCAGCAGCCAAGATAGGCAAAGCTCCTATGGCTACACCTTC. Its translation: CASSQDRQSSYGYTF.

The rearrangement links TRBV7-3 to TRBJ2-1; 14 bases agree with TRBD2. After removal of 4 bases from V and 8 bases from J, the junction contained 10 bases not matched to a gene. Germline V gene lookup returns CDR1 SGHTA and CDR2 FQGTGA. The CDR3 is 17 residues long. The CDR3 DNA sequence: TGTGCCAGCAGCTCAAAGGGACTAGCGGGAGTAAACTATGAGCAGTTCTTC. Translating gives CASSSKGLAGVNYEQFF.

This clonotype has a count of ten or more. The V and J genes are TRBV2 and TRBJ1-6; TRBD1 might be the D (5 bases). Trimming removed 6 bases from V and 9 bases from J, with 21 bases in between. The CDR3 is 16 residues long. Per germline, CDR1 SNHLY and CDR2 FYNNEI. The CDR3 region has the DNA TGTGCCAGCAGCCCGAGGAGGGGCGGAGGTGGTTCACCCCTCCACTTT. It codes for CASSPRRGGGGSPLHF.

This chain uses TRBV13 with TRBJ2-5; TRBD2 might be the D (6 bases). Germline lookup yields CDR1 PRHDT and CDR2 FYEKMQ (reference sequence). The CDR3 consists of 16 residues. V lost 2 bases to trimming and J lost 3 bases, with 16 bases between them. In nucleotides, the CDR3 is TGTGCCAGCAGCTTAACTGCAAGGGACTTCAAAGAGACCCAGTACTTC. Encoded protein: CASSLTARDFKETQYF.